Listed below are T cell receptor beta chains from one sample, sequenced in a study of cytomegalovirus exposure and HLA in healthy donors. Generated by immunoSEQ multiplex PCR, the TCRdb table keeps only in-frame clones and is missing some. The data show 150,000 to 170,000 clones, approximately 86% seen once. The sample consisted of PBMCs. The receptors derive from a man aged 18 to 30 in good health and CMV-seropositive. Both conserved end residues are part of each CDR3. The D gene is left open where the match is weak. The size field is filled for only some rows; it gives once, few, many or a size class.

CDR3aa | CDR3nt | d_gene | j_gene | abundance | v_gene
CATTYEQYF | TGTGCCACCACCTACGAGCAGTACTTC | NA | TRBJ2-7 | NA | TRBV10-3
CATNRDRVTGELFF | TGTGCCACTAACCGGGACAGGGTCACCGGGGAGCTGTTTTTT | TRBD1 | TRBJ2-2 | NA | TRBV6-4
CASSRGLDSPLHF | TGTGCCAGCAGTCGGGGGTTGGATTCACCCCTCCACTTT | NA | TRBJ1-6 | NA | TRBV7-3
CASHRGARRATNEKLFF | TGTGCCTCACATCGGGGGGCTCGAAGAGCAACTAATGAAAAACTGTTTTTT | NA | TRBJ1-4 | NA | TRBV30
CASSPGTSWWNEQFF | TGTGCCAGCAGTCCCGGGACTAGTTGGTGGAATGAGCAGTTCTTC | TRBD2 | TRBJ2-1 | NA | TRBV27
CASSFVGAGTDTQYF | TGTGCCAGCAGTTTTGTAGGGGCCGGCACAGATACGCAGTATTTT | NA | TRBJ2-3 | NA | TRBV27
CASSLPSGGKDYGYTF | TGTGCCAGCAGCTTGCCTTCAGGGGGCAAGGACTATGGCTACACCTTC | TRBD1 | TRBJ1-2 | NA | TRBV5-5
CASSFLTSGGRAGELFF | TGTGCCAGCAGCTTCTTGACTAGCGGCGGGCGGGCCGGGGAGCTGTTTTTT | TRBD2 | TRBJ2-2 | once | TRBV11-2
CASSLVGGQAVGEQYF | TGCGCCAGCAGCTTGGTGGGTGGACAGGCGGTGGGCGAGCAGTACTTC | TRBD1 | TRBJ2-7 | NA | TRBV5-1
CASSQAREQGYEQYF | TGCGCCAGCAGCCAAGCTCGTGAACAGGGTTACGAGCAGTACTTC | NA | TRBJ2-7 | NA | TRBV4-1
CASSVGTADGYTF | TGTGCCAGTAGTGTAGGGACAGCCGACGGCTACACCTTC | TRBD1 | TRBJ1-2 | NA | TRBV19
CASSFGPGGEQFF | TGTGCCAGCAGCTTCGGACCCGGGGGTGAGCAGTTCTTC | NA | TRBJ2-1 | NA | TRBV7-9
CASSLVRDIANYGYTF | TGTGCCAGCAGCTTGGTTCGGGACATAGCTAACTATGGCTACACCTTC | NA | TRBJ1-2 | NA | TRBV5-6
CASSLIHPSSYNSPLHF | TGTGCCAGCAGTTTAATTCACCCGAGCTCCTATAATTCACCCCTCCACTTT | NA | TRBJ1-6 | once | TRBV27
CASSLVVKGLAGGEGYEQYF | TGCGCCAGCAGCTTGGTGGTAAAGGGACTAGCGGGAGGAGAGGGCTACGAGCAGTACTTC | TRBD2 | TRBJ2-7 | NA | TRBV5-1
CASSIPLSKGYTF | TGTGCCAGTAGTATACCCCTTTCTAAAGGCTACACCTTC | NA | TRBJ1-2 | few | TRBV19
CASSGSSSTGELFF | TGTGCCAGTAGTGGCTCCTCAAGCACCGGGGAGCTGTTTTTT | NA | TRBJ2-2 | NA | TRBV19
CASREVIQPQHF | TGTGCCAGCAGAGAGGTAATTCAGCCCCAGCATTTT | NA | TRBJ1-5 | NA | TRBV6-5
CASSVGGGAGGYTF | TGTGCCAGCAGCGTAGGTGGAGGGGCGGGAGGCTACACCTTC | NA | TRBJ1-2 | NA | TRBV9
CASSLAVLRLSGADEQFF | TGTGCCAGCAGCTTGGCGGTCTTACGTCTTAGCGGGGCGGATGAGCAGTTCTTC | TRBD2 | TRBJ2-1 | NA | TRBV5-5
CASSDSGRLHGYTF | TGTGCCAGCAGTGATTCAGGGCGTTTGCATGGCTACACCTTC | NA | TRBJ1-2 | few | TRBV25-1
CASSSQALNTEAFF | TGTGCCAGCAGCTCCCAGGCCCTGAACACTGAAGCTTTCTTT | NA | TRBJ1-1 | few | TRBV7-2
CASSSRASSGRPGELFF | TGTGCCAGCAGCTCAAGGGCGTCTAGCGGGAGACCCGGGGAGCTGTTTTTT | TRBD2 | TRBJ2-2 | NA | TRBV7-2
CASSLEPLNQPQHF | TGTGCCAGCAGCTTAGAGCCCTTGAATCAGCCCCAGCATTTT | NA | TRBJ1-5 | NA | TRBV7-2
CARSSGQGYLDEKLFF | TGTGCCAGAAGCTCGGGACAGGGATATCTTGATGAAAAACTGTTTTTT | TRBD1 | TRBJ1-4 | NA | TRBV5-3
CASSEGWLEGNEQFF | TGTGCCAGCAGTGAAGGGTGGCTAGAGGGAAATGAGCAGTTCTTC | NA | TRBJ2-1 | once | TRBV6-1
CASSSGGAVETQYF | TGTGCCAGCTCGAGCGGGGGGGCCGTTGAGACCCAGTACTTC | TRBD2 | TRBJ2-5 | once | TRBV11-2
CASSPRQSNEKLFF | TGTGCCAGCAGCCCCCGACAGTCTAATGAAAAACTGTTTTTT | NA | TRBJ1-4 | once | TRBV11-2
CASSYGPHRVNQPQHF | TGTGCCAGCAGTTACGGGCCCCACAGGGTCAATCAGCCCCAGCATTTT | NA | TRBJ1-5 | few | TRBV6-5
CASTPPGGSYEQYF | TGTGCCAGCACCCCACCGGGGGGGTCCTACGAGCAGTACTTC | TRBD2 | TRBJ2-7 | NA | TRBV11-2
CASSDPSGGPPYEQYF | TGTGCCAGCAGTGACCCTAGCGGGGGGCCTCCCTACGAGCAGTACTTC | TRBD2 | TRBJ2-7 | NA | TRBV6-1
CASGGVSGGSYEQYF | TGTGCCAGCGGAGGGGTAAGCGGAGGGTCCTACGAGCAGTACTTC | NA | TRBJ2-7 | NA | TRBV6-1
CAGGTGHTGELFF | TGTGCCGGGGGGACAGGGCACACCGGGGAGCTGTTTTTT | TRBD1 | TRBJ2-2 | NA | TRBV6-5
CASSDAGRANTEAFF | TGTGCCAGCAGTGATGCCGGGAGGGCGAACACTGAAGCTTTCTTT | NA | TRBJ1-1 | NA | TRBV6-1
CASSLGGRTNYGYTF | TGTGCCAGCAGCTTAGGAGGCAGGACTAACTATGGCTACACCTTC | NA | TRBJ1-2 | NA | TRBV13
CARTVAGAADTQYF | TGTGCCCGGACGGTAGCGGGAGCGGCAGATACGCAGTATTTT | TRBD2 | TRBJ2-3 | few | TRBV30
CASSLEQGYEQYF | TGTGCCAGCAGCTTAGAACAGGGATACGAGCAGTACTTC | NA | TRBJ2-7 | NA | TRBV7-2
CASSLLGETAEAFF | TGTGCCAGCAGTTTATTGGGAGAGACCGCTGAAGCTTTCTTT | NA | TRBJ1-1 | NA | TRBV27
CASSKGETGVYTEAFF | TGTGCCAGCAGCAAAGGGGAGACGGGGGTGTACACTGAAGCTTTCTTT | NA | TRBJ1-1 | NA | TRBV21-1
CASGPISYTF | TGTGCCAGCGGGCCGATCAGCTACACCTTC | NA | TRBJ1-2 | once | TRBV28
CATGVRQGAYGYTF | TGTGCCACCGGAGTCAGACAGGGCGCCTATGGCTACACCTTC | TRBD1 | TRBJ1-2 | NA | TRBV6-6
CASSPGFSYEQYF | TGTGCCAGCTCACCGGGCTTCTCCTACGAGCAGTACTTC | NA | TRBJ2-7 | NA | TRBV18
CASHEGENTEAFF | TGTGCCAGCCACGAAGGGGAGAACACTGAAGCTTTCTTT | NA | TRBJ1-1 | NA | TRBV6-7
CASSSQGTDTQYF | TGTGCCAGCAGTTCACAGGGAACAGATACGCAGTATTTT | NA | TRBJ2-3 | once | TRBV7-6
CSAWTSGRRNEQFF | TGCAGCGCATGGACTAGCGGGAGAAGAAATGAGCAGTTCTTC | TRBD2 | TRBJ2-1 | NA | TRBV29-1
CASSQDGPILSDYGYTF | TGCGCCAGCAGCCAAGATGGACCGATCCTTAGCGACTATGGCTACACCTTC | NA | TRBJ1-2 | NA | TRBV4-3
CASSLRGAGGGLNTDTQYF | TGCGCCAGCAGCTTGAGAGGAGCGGGAGGGGGACTAAACACAGATACGCAGTATTTT | TRBD2 | TRBJ2-3 | NA | TRBV5-1
CASSSPGQGSYEQYF | TGTGCCAGCAGCTCCCCTGGGCAAGGTTCCTACGAGCAGTACTTC | NA | TRBJ2-7 | NA | TRBV7-6
CATSRGRQGPSSYEQYF | TGTGCCACCAGCAGGGGTAGACAGGGGCCAAGCTCCTACGAGCAGTACTTC | TRBD1 | TRBJ2-7 | NA | TRBV15
CASTSAGAGNTIYF | TGTGCCAGCACCTCTGCGGGGGCTGGAAACACCATATATTTT | NA | TRBJ1-3 | NA | TRBV6-1
CAGSQGVYGYTF | TGTGCCGGATCTCAGGGGGTCTATGGCTACACCTTC | TRBD1 | TRBJ1-2 | NA | TRBV2
CASSSLDVEADTQYF | TGCGCCAGCAGCTCCTTAGATGTGGAGGCAGATACGCAGTATTTT | NA | TRBJ2-3 | NA | TRBV5-1
CASSQNDGRAKTQYF | TGTGCCAGCAGCCAAAACGACGGGAGGGCTAAGACCCAGTACTTC | TRBD2 | TRBJ2-5 | NA | TRBV14
CASSLGQDPIAFF | TGCGCCAGCAGCCTCGGACAGGACCCGATAGCTTTCTTT | TRBD1 | TRBJ1-1 | NA | TRBV5-1
CASSLRGSGANVLTF | TGTGCCAGCAGCTTGAGAGGTTCTGGGGCCAACGTCCTGACTTTC | NA | TRBJ2-6 | NA | TRBV5-6
CASSQEGWGTGNTIYF | TGCGCCAGCAGCCAAGAAGGGTGGGGCACTGGAAACACCATATATTTT | NA | TRBJ1-3 | NA | TRBV4-3
CASSRPGLAGGPRHEQYF | TGTGCCAGCAGCCGACCCGGACTAGCGGGAGGGCCAAGGCACGAGCAGTACTTC | TRBD2 | TRBJ2-7 | NA | TRBV7-2
CASSFGLFGSIDEQYF | TGCGCCAGCAGCTTCGGATTATTCGGGAGTATCGACGAGCAGTACTTC | NA | TRBJ2-7 | NA | TRBV5-1
CASKWLGSSYEQYF | TGTGCCAGCAAATGGCTGGGGAGCTCCTACGAGCAGTACTTC | NA | TRBJ2-7 | NA | TRBV2